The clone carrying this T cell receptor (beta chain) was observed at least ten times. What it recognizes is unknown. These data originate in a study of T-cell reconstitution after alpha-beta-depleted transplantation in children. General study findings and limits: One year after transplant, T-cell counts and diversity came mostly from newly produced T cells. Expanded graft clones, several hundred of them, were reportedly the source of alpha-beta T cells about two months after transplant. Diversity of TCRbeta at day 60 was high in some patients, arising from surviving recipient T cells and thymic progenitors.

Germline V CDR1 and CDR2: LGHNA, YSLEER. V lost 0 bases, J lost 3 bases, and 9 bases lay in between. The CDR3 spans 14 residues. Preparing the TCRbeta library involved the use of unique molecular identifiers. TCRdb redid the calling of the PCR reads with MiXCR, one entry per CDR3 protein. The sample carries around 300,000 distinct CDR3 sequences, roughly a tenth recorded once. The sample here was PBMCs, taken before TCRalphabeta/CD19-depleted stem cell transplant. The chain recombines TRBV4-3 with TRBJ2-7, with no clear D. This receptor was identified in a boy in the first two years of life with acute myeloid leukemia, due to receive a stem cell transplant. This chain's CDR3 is CASSQERLSYEQYF. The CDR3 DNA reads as TGCGCCAGCAGCCAAGAAAGGCTCAGCTACGAGCAGTACTTC.